This T cell receptor (beta chain) was recovered during a study of T cells in Graves' hyperthyroidism and ophthalmopathy. Overall study findings and caveats: Most thyroid clonotypes that were expanded above 0.001 also turned up in blood.

Amplified TCR beta CDR3 regions came from RNA transcripts. The HTBI primer set was used in a first-round RT-PCR of the TCR CDR3. MiXCR was run by TCRdb on the multiplex PCR reads, yielding one entry per CDR3 protein. This sample yields roughly 500,000 distinct CDR3 sequences, of which roughly a quarter are seen a single time; around 10% belongs to the top ten. This clonotype came up many times. Its specificity is not known. From germline, CDR1 is MNHNS and CDR2 SASEGT. J gave up 5 bases and V 7 bases, and 9 bases lay outside the gene matches. The CDR3 extends over 14 amino acids. The study included ophthalmopathy patients with Clinical Activity Score at least 3, NOSPECS grade at least 4 and duration under 3 months. Exclusion of a patient resulted from uncontrolled infection, other autoimmune disease, pregnancy or lactation. The PBMCs studied were ones that came from roughly 9.4 ml fresh peripheral blood.

The TCR sequence derives from a woman in her thirties with Graves' ophthalmopathy. Sequencing used blood. The chain carries TRBV6-1 and TRBJ2-5, with 8 bases identical to TRBD1. The CDR3 nucleotides are TGTGCCAGCATCCTAGGACAGGGCGGGGAGACCCAGTACTTC. Translation: CASILGQGGETQYF.